The T cell receptor (beta chain) under discussion was sequenced for a study of T cells in Graves' hyperthyroidism and ophthalmopathy. Points from the study as a whole: The model anticipated ophthalmopathy a median about six months pre-onset. Ophthalmopathy was told apart from stable hyperthyroidism by a 13 V-J model.

This clonotype was recorded a few times. Its antigen is unidentified. The PBMCs were sourced from fresh peripheral blood (10 ml). What was amplified from RNA transcripts were TCR beta CDR3 regions. A set of HTBI primers served as the primers for a first-round RT-PCR of the TCR CDR3. TCRdb reprocessed the multiplex PCR reads via MiXCR and lists one record per CDR3 protein. The data hold roughly 500,000 distinct CDR3 sequences, with approximately 22% observed a single time. The trim removed 9 bases at V and 7 bases at J, leaving 14 bases unmatched. This CDR3 is 17 amino acids long. CDR1 KGHDR and CDR2 SFDVKD come from the germline V gene.

This TCR derives from a woman in her 70s with Graves' ophthalmopathy. Sequencing was done on a sample of blood. V usage is TRBV24-1 and J usage is TRBJ2-1, with TRBD2 matching 13 bases. The CDR3 region is CATSDRVGLAGVNEQFF. CDR3 nucleotide sequence: TGTGCCACCTCGGACAGGGTCGGACTAGCGGGAGTGAATGAGCAGTTCTTC.